This T cell receptor beta chain was recovered during a study of early T cells in non-severe SARS-CoV-2 infection. Turning to the study itself: The chains were unpaired, and the sequenced material was bulk RNA from unsorted whole blood.

General observations from the study: Missing private and CD4 specificities, VDJdb matching favored anti-spike CD8 responses.

The library protocol tagged individual cDNA molecules with unique molecular identifiers. TCRdb independently ran MiXCR on the 5' RACE reads; one entry per CDR3 protein. The table includes more than 80,000 distinct CDR3 sequences, about an eighth detected once. This clonotype occurred a few times. The target antigen is unknown. The receptor was derived from an adult who was a healthcare worker with PCR-confirmed SARS-CoV-2 infection or an uninfected control (not recorded which). The sequenced sample consisted of whole blood.

This chain's CDR3 is CASSQAREQYF. In DNA form, the CDR3 reads TGTGCCAGCAGCCAAGCCCGGGAGCAGTACTTC. The chain employs TRBV3-1 and TRBJ2-7; no clear D gene. Looked up from germline, CDR1 is LGHDT and CDR2 is YNNKEL (reference sequence). Trimming stripped 1 base from V and 7 bases from J, with 5 bases between. The CDR3 totals 11 residues.